These T cell receptor beta chains were read from a single sample in a study of blood T cell repertoires in COVID-19. The table came from immunoSEQ multiplex PCR; TCRdb's copy has only in-frame clones and leaves some out. The sample includes some 200,000 clones, 81% of them seen just once. Sequencing was carried out using peripheral blood. Every receptor here comes from an elderly woman with COVID-19, enrolled during active disease. The CDR3 runs from the conserved cysteine through the conserved F or W. Each record gives: V gene, D gene, J gene, clone size, CDR3 protein, CDR3 DNA. The D gene is left open where the match is weak. Rows may omit the clone size; those that give it use once, few, many or a size class.

TRBV5-4	.	TRBJ2-3	.	CASRVQGGGTDTQYF	TGTGCCAGCAGGGTACAGGGTGGAGGCACAGATACGCAGTATTTT
TRBV6-1	TRBD1	TRBJ2-5	.	CASSELDRAETQYF	TGTGCCAGCAGTGAACTAGACAGGGCAGAGACCCAGTACTTC
TRBV5-8	.	TRBJ2-3	.	CASSFAGAVVSTDTQYF	TGTGCCAGCAGCTTTGCAGGGGCAGTCGTTAGCACAGATACGCAGTATTTT
TRBV20-1	TRBD1	TRBJ1-1	.	CSASDTTGGNTEAFF	TGCAGTGCTAGTGACACGACAGGGGGCAACACTGAAGCTTTCTTT
TRBV5-1	.	TRBJ2-7	.	CASSSRTRGNYEQYF	TGCGCCAGCAGCTCCCGGACGAGGGGGAACTACGAGCAGTACTTC
TRBV11-1	TRBD2	TRBJ2-5	.	CASSIAGGLETQYF	TGTGCCAGCAGCATAGCGGGGGGGTTGGAGACCCAGTACTTC
TRBV7-9	.	TRBJ2-1	.	CASSLDYSYNEQFF	TGTGCCAGCAGCTTAGATTACAGCTACAATGAGCAGTTCTTC
TRBV24-1	TRBD1	TRBJ1-2	.	CATSDPGTGQGGYTF	TGTGCCACCAGTGACCCCGGGACAGGGCAGGGGGGCTACACCTTC
TRBV6-5	TRBD2	TRBJ2-5	.	CASRLAGAETQYF	TGTGCCAGCAGGCTAGCGGGGGCTGAGACCCAGTACTTC
TRBV19	TRBD1	TRBJ2-6	few	CASSTGQNSGANVLTF	TGTGCCAGTAGTACGGGACAGAACTCTGGGGCCAACGTCCTGACTTTC
TRBV19	.	TRBJ1-5	.	CASSRDHRYSNQPQHF	TGTGCCAGTAGTAGGGATCACAGGTATAGCAATCAGCCCCAGCATTTT
TRBV4-3	TRBD1	TRBJ1-2	once	CASSQDRGRSYGYTF	TGCGCCAGCAGCCAAGACAGGGGGCGGTCCTATGGCTACACCTTC
TRBV6-5	TRBD2	TRBJ2-3	.	CASSGLAGGGDTQYF	TGTGCCAGCAGCGGACTAGCGGGAGGAGGAGATACGCAGTATTTT
TRBV19	.	TRBJ1-1	.	CASKSITLLDTEAFF	TGTGCCAGTAAATCGATCACCTTACTAGACACTGAAGCTTTCTTT
TRBV27	.	TRBJ2-3	.	CASSLRGLTSTDTQYF	TGTGCCAGCAGTTTAAGGGGACTGACTAGCACAGATACGCAGTATTTT
TRBV14	.	TRBJ2-7	once	CASSQGLYEQYF	TGTGCCAGCAGCCAAGGACTTTACGAGCAGTACTTC
TRBV6-5	TRBD1	TRBJ1-1	.	CASSLDRGNTEAFF	TGTGCCAGCAGCCTGGACAGGGGGAACACTGAAGCTTTCTTT
TRBV5-4	TRBD2	TRBJ2-2	.	CASSPVFLAGGLRTGELFF	TGTGCCAGCAGCCCCGTTTTCCTAGCGGGGGGGCTGAGGACCGGGGAGCTGTTTTTT
TRBV7-3	.	TRBJ1-1	.	CASSLGRGNTEAFF	TGTGCCAGCAGCTTAGGTCGCGGGAACACTGAAGCTTTCTTT
TRBV5-1	.	TRBJ2-2	.	CASSLEPGTGELFF	TGCGCCAGCAGCTTGGAACCCGGCACCGGGGAGCTGTTTTTT
TRBV27	.	TRBJ2-1	.	CASSLSRVNEQFF	TGTGCCAGCTCCCTGTCCAGGGTGAATGAGCAGTTCTTC
TRBV7-9	TRBD1	TRBJ1-1	few	CASSYTGGLNTEAFF	TGTGCCAGCAGTTATACAGGGGGCTTGAACACTGAAGCTTTCTTT
TRBV18	.	TRBJ1-2	few	CASSPSGQTYGYTF	TGTGCCAGCTCACCATCTGGACAGACCTATGGCTACACCTTC
TRBV12-3/TRBV12-4	TRBD1	TRBJ1-2	.	CASSPGTGYGYTF	TGTGCCAGCAGTCCGGGGACAGGTTATGGCTACACCTTC
TRBV5-1	.	TRBJ1-3	few	CASSPLTGTWFGNTIYF	TGCGCCAGCAGCCCGCTGACGGGTACTTGGTTTGGAAACACCATATATTTT
TRBV19	TRBD1	TRBJ1-2	few	CASSTQGQPTRWCGYTF	TGTGCCAGTAGTACCCAGGGACAGCCAACACGTTGGTGTGGCTACACCTTC
TRBV4-1	TRBD1	TRBJ2-7	once	CASSQLTGDDEQYF	TGCGCCAGCAGCCAACTTACAGGGGACGACGAGCAGTACTTC
TRBV5-5	.	TRBJ1-3	.	CASSFALLGNTIYF	TGTGCCAGCAGCTTTGCGTTATTGGGAAACACCATATATTTT
TRBV19	TRBD1	TRBJ1-2	.	CASSVNTGGGYTF	TGTGCCAGTAGTGTTAACACAGGGGGTGGCTACACCTTC
TRBV6-4	.	TRBJ1-2	.	CASSPRGRGCYGYTF	TGTGCCAGCAGCCCTCGCGGAAGGGGCTGCTATGGCTACACCTTC
TRBV7-9	.	TRBJ2-7	.	CASSLGSGGEYEQYF	TGTGCCAGCAGCTTAGGATCTGGGGGCGAATACGAGCAGTACTTC
TRBV25-1	.	TRBJ2-7	.	CASKRVQAHYEQYF	TGTGCCAGCAAAAGGGTACAGGCTCATTACGAGCAGTACTTC
TRBV12-3/TRBV12-4	.	TRBJ1-6	.	CASSITRNSPLHF	TGTGCCAGCAGTATAACGCGGAATTCACCCCTCCACTTT
TRBV19	TRBD1	TRBJ1-5	.	CASSPRDRALSNQPQHF	TGTGCCAGTAGTCCTCGGGACAGGGCGCTGAGCAATCAGCCCCAGCATTTT
TRBV15	.	TRBJ2-7	few	CATSRVDSYEQYF	TGTGCCACCAGCAGAGTGGACAGCTACGAGCAGTACTTC
TRBV27	.	TRBJ2-1	.	CASSHTLAYNEQFF	TGTGCCAGCAGCCACACATTGGCCTACAATGAGCAGTTCTTC
TRBV6-6	.	TRBJ2-7	.	CASSYLLAMFDEQYF	TGTGCCAGCAGTTACTTATTAGCGATGTTCGACGAGCAGTACTTC
TRBV6-5	.	TRBJ1-6	.	CASRPRQSLSPLHF	TGTGCCAGCAGGCCCAGACAGTCACTTTCACCCCTCCACTTT
TRBV7-2	.	TRBJ2-7	.	CASSPRHDVEQYF	TGTGCCAGCAGCCCGAGACACGACGTCGAGCAGTACTTC
TRBV5-5	TRBD1	TRBJ1-1	once	CASSWTGGVGSEAFF	TGTGCCAGCAGTTGGACAGGCGGTGTTGGGTCTGAAGCTTTCTTT
TRBV20-1	TRBD2	TRBJ2-1	.	CSASGSGGMDNEQFF	TGCAGTGCTAGTGGTAGCGGGGGGATGGACAATGAGCAGTTCTTC